This T cell receptor (beta chain) was sequenced for a study of blood T cell repertoires in COVID-19. Study overall: Samples came from the United States, Italy and Spain, spanning acute and convalescent COVID-19.

Produced via immunoSEQ multiplex PCR; TCRdb's table is partial and in-frame only. This sample carries 240,000 or so clones, approximately 88% of them seen once, and the ten largest clones take about 0.8%. The sample taken for sequencing was peripheral blood. The TCR originated in a young woman with acute or convalescent COVID-19.

CDR3: CASSADRVSFQPQHF. In DNA, the CDR3 is TGTGCCAGCAGCGCGGACAGGGTCTCTTTTCAGCCCCAGCATTTT. The rearrangement joins TRBV6-5 to TRBJ1-5; 8 positions match TRBD1. The ends lost 6 bases at V and 6 bases at J; junction bases unmatched: 10. The CDR3 loop spans 15 amino acids. Germline V gene data show CDR1 as MNHEY and CDR2 as SVGAGI.